These T cell receptor beta chains were read from a single sample in a study of T cells in Graves' hyperthyroidism and ophthalmopathy. TCRdb fed the multiplex PCR reads into MiXCR, producing one record per CDR3 protein. The repertoire includes over 400,000 distinct CDR3 sequences, around a fifth of them detected once, and about 49% sits in the top ten. Sequencing was carried out using blood. These receptors were taken from a woman between 70 and 85 years old with Graves' ophthalmopathy. Both conserved end residues are part of each CDR3. The order of the fields is J gene, D gene, clone size, V gene, CDR3 DNA, CDR3 protein. The D gene is left open where the match is weak. The listing skips clone size in some rows; elsewhere it reads once, few, many or a size class.

TRBJ1-1 | . | . | TRBV12-3/TRBV12-4 | TGTGCCAGCAGTAACAGGGTATTTCTGACTGAAGCTTTCTTT | CASSNRVFLTEAFF
TRBJ2-7 | . | few | TRBV14 | TGTGCCAGCAGTTTAATCAGGGGCACCTACGAGCAGTACTTC | CASSLIRGTYEQYF
TRBJ1-1 | . | many | TRBV20-1 | TGCAGTGCTAGAGAGGGACGGCGATTTGCTGAAGCTTTCTTT | CSAREGRRFAEAFF
TRBJ2-7 | TRBD1 | many | TRBV28 | TGTGCCAGCAGATCGGGACAGCCCTACGAGCAGTACTTC | CASRSGQPYEQYF
TRBJ2-3 | TRBD1 | many | TRBV10-3 | TGTGCCATCAGTGACGGGACAGGGGGCACAGATACGCAGTATTTT | CAISDGTGGTDTQYF
TRBJ1-2 | . | . | TRBV28 | TGTGCCAGCAGTTTGCCCTGGGGTGGAGGCTATGGCTACACCTTC | CASSLPWGGGYGYTF
TRBJ2-1 | TRBD1 | many | TRBV28 | TGTGCCAGCAGCACGACAGGGTATGGCAATGAGCAGTTCTTC | CASSTTGYGNEQFF
TRBJ1-1 | TRBD1 | many | TRBV18 | TGTGCCAGCTCACCACGACAGGGCGGCACTGAAGCTTTCTTT | CASSPRQGGTEAFF
TRBJ2-3 | . | many | TRBV12-5 | TGTGCTAGTGGTGGGCCACCCGCCCCAGATACGCAGTATTTT | CASGGPPAPDTQYF
TRBJ2-1 | TRBD2 | many | TRBV2 | TGTGCCAGCAGTGTAGGGACTATCTACAATGAGCAGTTCTTC | CASSVGTIYNEQFF
TRBJ1-2 | . | few | TRBV6-5 | TGTGCCAGCAGTTACCCCCGGGTCGGCTACACCTTC | CASSYPRVGYTF
TRBJ2-4 | TRBD1 | . | TRBV18 | TGTGCCAGCTCGGCAGGGGGTTCCAAAAACATTCAGTACTTC | CASSAGGSKNIQYF
TRBJ1-1 | . | . | TRBV11-3 | TGTGCCAGCAGCTTAGGAACGGGGGGGGAAGCTTTCTTT | CASSLGTGGEAFF
TRBJ2-1 | . | many | TRBV28 | TGTGCCAGCAGTTTGAAGGTCCCCAGTGGGCAGTTCTTC | CASSLKVPSGQFF
TRBJ2-1 | TRBD2 | . | TRBV3-1 | TGTGCCAGCAGCCAAGAGTTGACTAGCGGGAAGGATGAGCAGTTCTTC | CASSQELTSGKDEQFF
TRBJ2-1 | . | . | TRBV7-2 | TGTGCCAGCAGCTTCGACAGAAACACCTACAATGAGCAGTTCTTC | CASSFDRNTYNEQFF
TRBJ1-3 | . | few | TRBV11-2 | TGTGCCAGCAGCCCCTCCTCCGTGATCACCATATATTTT | CASSPSSVITIYF
TRBJ1-5 | . | few | TRBV28 | TGTGCCAGCAGCCCCTATGGGGGGCGGAATCAGCCCCAGCATTTT | CASSPYGGRNQPQHF
TRBJ2-1 | TRBD2 | . | TRBV20-1 | TGCAGTGCTAGAGGGGGGACAAGGGCTAGCGGGAGAGGTGAGCAGTTCTTC | CSARGGTRASGRGEQFF
TRBJ1-5 | . | few | TRBV12-5 | TGTGCTAGTGGTAAAATGGGAGGCAATCAGCCCCAGCATTTT | CASGKMGGNQPQHF
TRBJ1-6 | . | . | TRBV25-1 | TGTGCCAGCAGTGAAGGGGTTTACTCCGGGAAAGATAATTCACCCCTCCACTTT | CASSEGVYSGKDNSPLHF
TRBJ1-5 | TRBD1 | few | TRBV5-1 | TGCGCCAGCAGCACAGGACAGGGTCAGAATCAGCCCCAGCATTTT | CASSTGQGQNQPQHF
TRBJ2-1 | . | . | TRBV6-2/TRBV6-3 | TGTGCCAGCAGTTACTCGACAATTAACAGCAATGAGCAGTTCTTC | CASSYSTINSNEQFF
TRBJ2-4 | TRBD1 | once | TRBV5-1 | TGCGCCAGCAGCTTGGGAACACAGGGGGCCAAGGACATTCAGTACTTC | CASSLGTQGAKDIQYF
TRBJ2-1 | TRBD1 | few | TRBV10-3 | TGTGCCACCAGGACAGGGGGTACCTACAATGAGCAGTTCTTC | CATRTGGTYNEQFF
TRBJ2-2 | . | many | TRBV2 | TGTGCCAGCAGGACCAGCGGGTACACCGGGGAGCTGTTTTTT | CASRTSGYTGELFF
TRBJ2-1 | TRBD2 | few | TRBV10-3 | TGTGCCATCAGTGCTCTAGCGGGGGGGCGGGAGCAGTTCTTC | CAISALAGGREQFF
TRBJ2-7 | . | . | TRBV28 | TGTGCCAGCACCAGGACAGTCGAGCAGTACTTC | CASTRTVEQYF
TRBJ2-7 | TRBD2 | . | TRBV20-1 | TGCAGTGCTAGCTTGCCTAGCGGGAGTTACGAGCAGTACTTC | CSASLPSGSYEQYF
TRBJ2-1 | . | many | TRBV7-2 | TGTGCCAGCAGCTTACCGAGGAGTGATGAGCAGTTCTTC | CASSLPRSDEQFF
TRBJ2-7 | TRBD2 | few | TRBV7-2 | TGTGCCAGCAGGCGGACTAGCGGGAGGGCCGGCTACGAGCAGTACTTC | CASRRTSGRAGYEQYF
TRBJ1-1 | . | many | TRBV13 | TGTGCCAGCAGCTTACCCACAGGGTTGAACACTGAAGCTTTCTTT | CASSLPTGLNTEAFF
TRBJ2-7 | . | few | TRBV6-5 | TGTGCCAGCAGTTACAACGGCGGCTCCTACGAGCAGTACTTC | CASSYNGGSYEQYF
TRBJ2-7 | TRBD1 | few | TRBV27 | TGTGCCAGCAGTTTATCCCACGGGACAGGGGGACCCTACGAGCAGTACTTC | CASSLSHGTGGPYEQYF
TRBJ1-5 | TRBD1 | few | TRBV27 | TGTGCCAGCAGTTTATGGATGGACAGGGGGCTGAATCAGCCCCAGCATTTT | CASSLWMDRGLNQPQHF
TRBJ2-6 | TRBD1 | . | TRBV6-9 | TGTGCCAGCAGTTACACAGGGGCCGGGGCCAACGTCCTGACTTTC | CASSYTGAGANVLTF
TRBJ2-1 | TRBD2 | few | TRBV14 | TGTGCCAGCAGCCAAGCACTAGCGGGTGGGTATGAGCAGTTCTTC | CASSQALAGGYEQFF
TRBJ1-2 | . | . | TRBV12-5 | TGTGCTAGTGGTTTAGGAGGCCATGGCTACACCTTC | CASGLGGHGYTF
TRBJ2-7 | TRBD1 | few | TRBV5-1 | TGCGCCAGCAGCTTTACCTGGGACAGGGGGAGCGAGCAGTACTTC | CASSFTWDRGSEQYF
TRBJ2-3 | TRBD1 | . | TRBV7-3 | TGTGCCAGCAGCGAGGACAGGGGGTGGATTGATACGCAGTATTTT | CASSEDRGWIDTQYF
TRBJ1-1 | TRBD1 | . | TRBV29-1 | TGCAGCGCCGAGGGGACAGGGTGGAGAGGCACTGAAGCTTTCTTT | CSAEGTGWRGTEAFF
TRBJ2-1 | TRBD2 | many | TRBV11-2 | TGTGCCAGCAGCCGGACTAGCGCCCTCCGGGGGCAGTTCTTC | CASSRTSALRGQFF
TRBJ1-5 | . | . | TRBV20-1 | TGCAGTGCTAGATATGGTCTCAGCAATCAGCCCCAGCATTTT | CSARYGLSNQPQHF
TRBJ2-2 | TRBD2 | few | TRBV25-1 | TGTGCCAGCAGTGGTGGACTAGCGGGAGGGGGCACCGGGGAGCTGTTTTTT | CASSGGLAGGGTGELFF
TRBJ2-1 | TRBD2 | . | TRBV11-2 | TGTGCCAGCAGCTTAGACCCCGGGGCTAGCGGGATGAGGGACAATGAGCAGTTCTTC | CASSLDPGASGMRDNEQFF
TRBJ2-7 | TRBD1 | . | TRBV5-1 | TGCGCCAGCAGCCACCGACAGGGGGAAATGAGGCAGTACTTC | CASSHRQGEMRQYF